This T cell receptor (beta chain) was recovered during a study of blood T cell repertoires in COVID-19. Study overall: Sample material is recorded as cDNA or gDNA derived from T cells, B-cell-depleted T cells, or PBMCs.

Original processing methods: Nucleated cell counts were estimated from reference gene primer amplification. TCRdb's table, derived via immunoSEQ multiplex PCR, lists solely in-frame clones and lacks some. V and J calls plus clone size are reproduced from that table; the DNA served to infer D and trimming. The table shows around 300,000 clones, with roughly 90% occurring only once. This clone was observed a few times. In assigning cohorts, the study relied on participant-reported clinical history. Recovered status in Cohort 3 required two negative PCRs, clearance, or symptom resolution. V lost 2 bases and J lost 5, with 10 bases in between. CDR3 size: 14 residues. The germline V gene has CDR1 LGHDT and CDR2 YNNKEL (reference sequence).

Sequenced: PBMCs or T cells enriched from blood (not recorded which). This rearrangement joins TRBV3-1 (or the pseudogene TRBV3-2) to TRBJ1-5; TRBD1 might be the D (5 bases). This clonotype originated in a woman aged 55-70 years who had recovered from COVID-19. The CDR3, as DNA: TGTGCCAGCAGCCAACAGGGTTGGCATCAGCCCCAGCATTTT. Translating gives CASSQQGWHQPQHF.